This T cell receptor beta chain was observed in a study of tumor-infiltrating lymphocytes in localized non-small cell lung cancer. TCRdb's copy holds only in-frame clones and misses some; the assay was immunoSEQ multiplex PCR. The table shows 12,000 or so clones, with 84% occurring only once. V was pared by 2 bases and J by 9 bases, with 11 bases between. Germline V CDR1 and CDR2: SGHTA, FQGTGA. This CDR3 is built from 13 residues. The sequence derives from a human donor with non-small cell lung cancer. The sample consisted of lung tumor tissue. V usage is TRBV7-3 and J usage is TRBJ2-1; D remains ambiguous. Here the CDR3 reads CASSLSMSTEQFF. The CDR3 DNA reads as TGTGCCAGCAGCTTATCGATGAGTACTGAGCAGTTCTTC.